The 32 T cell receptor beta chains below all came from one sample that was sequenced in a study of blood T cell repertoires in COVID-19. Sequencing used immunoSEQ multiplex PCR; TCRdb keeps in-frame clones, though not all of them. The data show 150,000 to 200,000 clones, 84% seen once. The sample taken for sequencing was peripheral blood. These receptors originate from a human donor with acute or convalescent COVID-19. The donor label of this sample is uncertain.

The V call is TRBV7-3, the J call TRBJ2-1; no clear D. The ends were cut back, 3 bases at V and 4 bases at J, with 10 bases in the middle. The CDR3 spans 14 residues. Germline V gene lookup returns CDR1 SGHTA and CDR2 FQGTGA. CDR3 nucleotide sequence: TGTGCCAGCAGCTTTGGTGCGGAATACAATGAGCAGTTCTTC. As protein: CASSFGAEYNEQFF.

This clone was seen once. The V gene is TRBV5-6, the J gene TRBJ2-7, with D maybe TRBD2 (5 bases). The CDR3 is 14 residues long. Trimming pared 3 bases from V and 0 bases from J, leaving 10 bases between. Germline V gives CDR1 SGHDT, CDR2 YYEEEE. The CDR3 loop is CASSSRAGSYEQYF. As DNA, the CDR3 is TGTGCCAGCAGCTCGAGGGCGGGCTCCTACGAGCAGTACTTC.

CDR3 coding DNA: TGTGCCAGCAGCTTAGTAGGTCAGACGGGGGGGACGTATGGCTACACCTTC. This translates into CASSLVGQTGGTYGYTF. The V and J genes are TRBV7-9 and TRBJ1-2; D may be TRBD1 (5 bases). The CDR3 is 17 amino acids. V was clipped by 1 base and J by 5 bases, with 20 bases between them. Germline assignment: CDR1 SEHNR and CDR2 FQNEAQ (reference sequence).

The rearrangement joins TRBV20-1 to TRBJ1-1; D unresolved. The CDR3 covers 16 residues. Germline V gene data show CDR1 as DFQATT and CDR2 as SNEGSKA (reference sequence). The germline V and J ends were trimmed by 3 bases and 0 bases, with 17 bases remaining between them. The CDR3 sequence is CSASVPGWPLNTEAFF. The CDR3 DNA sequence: TGCAGTGCTAGTGTTCCCGGGTGGCCGCTGAACACTGAAGCTTTCTTT.

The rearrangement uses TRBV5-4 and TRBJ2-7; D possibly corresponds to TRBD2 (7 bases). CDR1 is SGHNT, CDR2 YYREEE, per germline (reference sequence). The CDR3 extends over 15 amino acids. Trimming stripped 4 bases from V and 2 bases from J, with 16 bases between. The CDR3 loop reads CASSQGRGPTYEQYF. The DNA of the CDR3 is TGTGCCAGCAGCCAGGGGCGGGGGCCTACCTACGAGCAGTACTTC.

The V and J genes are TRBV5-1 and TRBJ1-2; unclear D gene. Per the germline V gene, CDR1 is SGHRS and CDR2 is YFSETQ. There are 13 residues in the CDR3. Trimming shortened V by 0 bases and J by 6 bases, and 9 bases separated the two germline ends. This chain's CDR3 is CASSLGQEDGYTF. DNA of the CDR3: TGCGCCAGCAGCTTGGGACAAGAAGATGGCTACACCTTC.

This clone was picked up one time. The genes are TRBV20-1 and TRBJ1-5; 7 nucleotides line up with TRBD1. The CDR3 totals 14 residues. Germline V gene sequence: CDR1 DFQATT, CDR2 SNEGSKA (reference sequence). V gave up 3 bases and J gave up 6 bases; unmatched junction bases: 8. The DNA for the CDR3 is TGCAGTGCTAGTCTGCCAGGGGGGTTTCAGCCCCAGCATTTT. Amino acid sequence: CSASLPGGFQPQHF.

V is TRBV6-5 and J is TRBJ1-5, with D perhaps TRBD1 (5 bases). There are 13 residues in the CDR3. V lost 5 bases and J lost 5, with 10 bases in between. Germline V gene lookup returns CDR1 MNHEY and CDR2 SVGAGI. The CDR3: CASSQTGHQPQHF. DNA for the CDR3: TGTGCCAGCAGTCAAACAGGACATCAGCCCCAGCATTTT.

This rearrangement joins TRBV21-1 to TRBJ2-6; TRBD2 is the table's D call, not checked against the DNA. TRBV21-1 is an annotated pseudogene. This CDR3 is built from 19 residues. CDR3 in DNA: TGTGCCAGCAGCTCTATGAGGCCTAGCGGCCCTTCTGGGGCCAACGTCCTGACTTTC. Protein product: CASSSMRPSGPSGANVLTF.

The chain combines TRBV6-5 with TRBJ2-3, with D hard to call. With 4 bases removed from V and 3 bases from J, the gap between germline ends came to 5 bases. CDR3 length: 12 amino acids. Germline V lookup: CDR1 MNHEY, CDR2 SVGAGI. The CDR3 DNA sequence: TGTGCCAGCAGTTCCCAAACAGATACGCAGTATTTT. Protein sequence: CASSSQTDTQYF.

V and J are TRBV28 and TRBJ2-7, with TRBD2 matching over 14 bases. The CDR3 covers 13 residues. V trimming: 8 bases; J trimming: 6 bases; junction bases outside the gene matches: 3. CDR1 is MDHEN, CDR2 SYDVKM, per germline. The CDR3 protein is CASWTSGRFEQYF. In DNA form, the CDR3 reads TGTGCCAGCTGGACTAGCGGGAGGTTCGAGCAGTACTTC.

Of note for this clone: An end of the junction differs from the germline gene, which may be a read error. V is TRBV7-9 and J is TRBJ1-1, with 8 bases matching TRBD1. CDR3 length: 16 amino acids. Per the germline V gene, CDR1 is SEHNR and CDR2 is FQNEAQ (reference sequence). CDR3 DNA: TGTGCCAGCAGCTTAGCGGCCAGGGGGCGGAGGACTGAAGCTATCTTT. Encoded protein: CASSLAARGRRTEAIF.

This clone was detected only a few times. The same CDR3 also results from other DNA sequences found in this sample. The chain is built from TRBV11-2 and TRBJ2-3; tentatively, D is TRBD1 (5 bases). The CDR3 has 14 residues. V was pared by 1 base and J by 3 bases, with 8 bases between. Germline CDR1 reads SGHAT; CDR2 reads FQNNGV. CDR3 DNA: TGTGCCAGCAGCTTAGGGGGCCCTACAGATACGCAGTATTTT. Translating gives CASSLGGPTDTQYF.

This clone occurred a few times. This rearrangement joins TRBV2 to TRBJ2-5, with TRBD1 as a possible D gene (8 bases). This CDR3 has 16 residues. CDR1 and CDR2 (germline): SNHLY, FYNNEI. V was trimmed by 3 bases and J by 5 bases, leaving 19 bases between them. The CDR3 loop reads CASSDRGPSGTETQYF. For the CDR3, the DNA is TGTGCCAGCAGTGACAGGGGGCCAAGCGGGACGGAGACCCAGTACTTC. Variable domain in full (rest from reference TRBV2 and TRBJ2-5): EPEVTQTPSHQVTQMGQEVILRCVPISNHLYFYWYRQILGQKVEFLVSFYNNEISEKSEIFDDQFSVERPDGSNFTLKIRSTKLEDSAMYFCASSDRGPSGTETQYFGPGTRLLVL.

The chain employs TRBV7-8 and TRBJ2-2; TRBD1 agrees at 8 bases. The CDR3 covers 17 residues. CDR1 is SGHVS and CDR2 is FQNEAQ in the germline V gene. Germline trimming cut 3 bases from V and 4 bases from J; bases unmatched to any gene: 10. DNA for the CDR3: TGTGCCAGCAGCTTCCCGGCAGGGGGCAGGGGCACCGGGGAGCTGTTTTTT. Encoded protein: CASSFPAGGRGTGELFF.

The CDR3 sequence is CAWSNGLAGSSTDTQYF. The CDR3 DNA is TGTGCCTGGAGTAATGGACTAGCGGGATCTAGCACAGATACGCAGTATTTT. V gene TRBV30 combines with J gene TRBJ2-3, with 12 bases aligning to TRBD2. CDR3 length: 17 amino acids. From germline, CDR1 is GTSNPN and CDR2 SVGIG (reference sequence). V lost 2 bases to trimming and J lost 0 bases; unmatched junction nucleotides: 6.

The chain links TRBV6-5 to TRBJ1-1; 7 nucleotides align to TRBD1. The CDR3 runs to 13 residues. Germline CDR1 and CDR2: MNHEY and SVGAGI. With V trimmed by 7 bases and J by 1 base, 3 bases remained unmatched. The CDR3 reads CASTRQGNTEAFF. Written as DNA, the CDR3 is TGTGCCAGCACTAGACAGGGGAACACTGAAGCTTTCTTT.

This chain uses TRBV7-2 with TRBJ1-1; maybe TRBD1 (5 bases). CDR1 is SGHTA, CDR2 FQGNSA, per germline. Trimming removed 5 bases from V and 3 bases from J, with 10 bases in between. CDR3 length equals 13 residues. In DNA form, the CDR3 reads TGTGCCAGCAGCCAAGACAGAGACACTGAAGCTTTCTTT. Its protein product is CASSQDRDTEAFF. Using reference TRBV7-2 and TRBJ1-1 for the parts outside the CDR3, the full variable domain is GAGVSQSPSNKVTEKGKDVELRCDPISGHTALYWYRQSLGQGLEFLIYFQGNSAPDKSGLPSDRFSAERTGGSVSTLTIQRTQQEDSAVYLCASSQDRDTEAFFGQGTRLTVV.

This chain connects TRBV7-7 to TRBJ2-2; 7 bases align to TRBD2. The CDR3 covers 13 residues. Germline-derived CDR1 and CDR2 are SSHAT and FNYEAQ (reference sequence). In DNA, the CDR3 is TGTGCTAGCGGACTAGGGAGAAGCGGGGAGCTGTTTTTT. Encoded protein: CASGLGRSGELFF. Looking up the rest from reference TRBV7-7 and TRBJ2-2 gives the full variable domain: GAGVSQSPRYKVTKRGQDVTLRCDPISSHATLYWYQQALGQGPEFLTYFNYEAQPDKSGLPSDRFSAERPEGSISTLTIQRTEQRDSAMYRCASGLGRSGELFFGEGSRLTVL.

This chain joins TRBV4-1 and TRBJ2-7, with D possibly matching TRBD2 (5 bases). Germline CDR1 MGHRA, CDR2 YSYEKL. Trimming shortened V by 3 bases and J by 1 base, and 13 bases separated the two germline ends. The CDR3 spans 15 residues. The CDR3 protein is CASSQPTGRSYEQYF. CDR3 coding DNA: TGCGCCAGCAGCCAGCCCACGGGAAGATCCTACGAGCAGTACTTC.

The CDR3 region is CASSVHGGSNTGELFF. The CDR3 bases are TGTGCCAGCAGTGTGCATGGAGGTTCGAACACCGGGGAGCTGTTTTTT. V gene TRBV6-2 or TRBV6-3 combines with J gene TRBJ2-2; weak D call: TRBD2 (5 bases). V lost 5 bases and J 0 bases, leaving 13 bases between the germline ends. The CDR3 sequence is 16 residues long. The V gene's germline CDR1 is MNHEY and CDR2 SVGEGT.

Written as DNA, the CDR3 is TGTGCCAGCAGCTTCTCGAGGGGAGGAAGTTGGGAGACCCAGTACTTC. Its protein is CASSFSRGGSWETQYF. The J gene is TRBJ2-5, the V gene TRBV7-8; TRBD2 might be the D (6 bases). Germline CDR1 SGHVS, CDR2 FQNEAQ. V gave up 3 bases and J gave up 5 bases, with 19 bases separating them. The CDR3 is made up of 16 amino acids.

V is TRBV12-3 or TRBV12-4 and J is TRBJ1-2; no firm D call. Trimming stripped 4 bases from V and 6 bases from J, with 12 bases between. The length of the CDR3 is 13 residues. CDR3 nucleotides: TGTGCCAGCAGTTCAAACAGAGAACATGGCTACACCTTC. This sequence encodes CASSSNREHGYTF.

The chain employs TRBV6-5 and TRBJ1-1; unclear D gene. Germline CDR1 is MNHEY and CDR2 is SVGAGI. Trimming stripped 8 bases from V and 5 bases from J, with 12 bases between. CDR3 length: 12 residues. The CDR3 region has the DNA TGTGCCAGCGAGGGAACGGTTACTGAAGCTTTCTTT. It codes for CASEGTVTEAFF.

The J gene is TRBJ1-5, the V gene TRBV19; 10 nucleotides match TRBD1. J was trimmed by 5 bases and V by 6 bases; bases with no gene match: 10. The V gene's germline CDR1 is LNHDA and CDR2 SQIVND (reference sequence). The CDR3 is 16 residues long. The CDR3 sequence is CASRPTGGVLDQPQHF. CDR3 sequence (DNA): TGTGCCAGTAGACCGACAGGGGGCGTTTTGGATCAGCCCCAGCATTTT.

The CDR3 DNA reads as TGTGCCAGCAGCCGTACTCCTTCTAGCACAGATACGCAGTATTTT. Its translation: CASSRTPSSTDTQYF. The gene calls are TRBV7-3 and TRBJ2-3; unclear D gene. From germline, CDR1 is SGHTA and CDR2 FQGTGA. The CDR3 consists of 15 residues. V lost 5 bases and J lost 0, with 12 bases in between.

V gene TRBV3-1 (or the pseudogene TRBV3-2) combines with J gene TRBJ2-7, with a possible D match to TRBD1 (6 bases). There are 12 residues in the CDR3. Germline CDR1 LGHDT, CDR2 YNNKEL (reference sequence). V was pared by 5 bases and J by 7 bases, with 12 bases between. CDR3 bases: TGTGCCAGCAGCGCTCGTACAGGGGAGCAGTACTTC. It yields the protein CASSARTGEQYF.

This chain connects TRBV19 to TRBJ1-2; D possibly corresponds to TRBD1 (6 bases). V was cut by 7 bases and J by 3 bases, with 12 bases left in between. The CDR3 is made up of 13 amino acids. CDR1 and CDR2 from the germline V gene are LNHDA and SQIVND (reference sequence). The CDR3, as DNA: TGTGCCAGTAATAAGGACAGAGACTATGGCTACACCTTC. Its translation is CASNKDRDYGYTF.

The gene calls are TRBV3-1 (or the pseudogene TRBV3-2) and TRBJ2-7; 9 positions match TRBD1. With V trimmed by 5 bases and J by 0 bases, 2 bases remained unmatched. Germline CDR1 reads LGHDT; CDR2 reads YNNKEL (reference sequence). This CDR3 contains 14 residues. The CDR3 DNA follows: TGTGCCAGCAGCTCGGGACAGGGCTCCTACGAGCAGTACTTC. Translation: CASSSGQGSYEQYF.

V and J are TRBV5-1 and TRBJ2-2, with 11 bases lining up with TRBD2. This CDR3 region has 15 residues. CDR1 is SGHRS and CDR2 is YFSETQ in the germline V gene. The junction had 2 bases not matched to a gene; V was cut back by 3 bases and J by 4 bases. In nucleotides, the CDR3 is TGCGCCAGCAGCTCTAGCGGGGGGTCCACCGGGGAGCTGTTTTTT. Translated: CASSSSGGSTGELFF. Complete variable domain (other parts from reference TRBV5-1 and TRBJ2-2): KAGVTQTPRYLIKTRGQQVTLSCSPISGHRSVSWYQQTPGQGLQFLFEYFSETQRNKGNFPGRFSGRQFSNSRSEMNVSTLELGDSALYLCASSSSGGSTGELFFGEGSRLTVL.

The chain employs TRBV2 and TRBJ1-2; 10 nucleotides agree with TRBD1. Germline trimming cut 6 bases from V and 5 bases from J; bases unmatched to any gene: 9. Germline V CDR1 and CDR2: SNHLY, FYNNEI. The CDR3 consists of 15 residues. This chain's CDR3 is CASRTGTGASYGYTF. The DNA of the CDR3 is TGTGCCAGCAGAACCGGGACAGGGGCTAGTTATGGCTACACCTTC. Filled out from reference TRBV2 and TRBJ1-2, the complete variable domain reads EPEVTQTPSHQVTQMGQEVILRCVPISNHLYFYWYRQILGQKVEFLVSFYNNEISEKSEIFDDQFSVERPDGSNFTLKIRSTKLEDSAMYFCASRTGTGASYGYTFGSGTRLTVV.

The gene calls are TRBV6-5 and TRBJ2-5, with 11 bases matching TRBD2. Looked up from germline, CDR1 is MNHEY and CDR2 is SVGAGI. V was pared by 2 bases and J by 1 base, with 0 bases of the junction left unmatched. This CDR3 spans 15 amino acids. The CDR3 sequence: CASSYGTSGQETQYF. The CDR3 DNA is TGTGCCAGCAGTTACGGGACTAGCGGCCAAGAGACCCAGTACTTC.